The T cell receptor (beta chain) under discussion was sequenced for a study of T cell repertoires in cytomegalovirus infection. Study details: Shared public TCR beta signatures pointed to both CMV infection and a matching HLA type. Study-wide results and caveats: Dominating the ex vivo response were TCR beta clonotypes that were CMV-specific and HLA-C-restricted.

This clonotype has a handful of counts. The antigen is not known. Using its own MiXCR run on the reads, TCRdb lists one record per CDR3 protein. Of more than 75,000 distinct CDR3 sequences in the sample, about 29% were seen once. The clonotype comes from a human donor in good health (CMV status not recorded). Some clones in this sample may be carry-over from other donors' samples. The starting material was CD8+ T cells from cultured PBMCs, obtained from culture after CMV antigen stimulation.

This CDR3 reads CASSASTSGVLYNEQFF. For the CDR3, the DNA is TGTGCCAGCAGTGCGAGCACTAGCGGGGTTTTATACAATGAGCAGTTCTTC. The chain links TRBV28 to TRBJ2-1, with 10 bases fitting TRBD2. The V gene end was trimmed by 5 bases and the J gene end by 4 bases; junction bases not matched to a gene: 11. Germline assignment: CDR1 MDHEN and CDR2 SYDVKM. The CDR3 contains 17 residues.